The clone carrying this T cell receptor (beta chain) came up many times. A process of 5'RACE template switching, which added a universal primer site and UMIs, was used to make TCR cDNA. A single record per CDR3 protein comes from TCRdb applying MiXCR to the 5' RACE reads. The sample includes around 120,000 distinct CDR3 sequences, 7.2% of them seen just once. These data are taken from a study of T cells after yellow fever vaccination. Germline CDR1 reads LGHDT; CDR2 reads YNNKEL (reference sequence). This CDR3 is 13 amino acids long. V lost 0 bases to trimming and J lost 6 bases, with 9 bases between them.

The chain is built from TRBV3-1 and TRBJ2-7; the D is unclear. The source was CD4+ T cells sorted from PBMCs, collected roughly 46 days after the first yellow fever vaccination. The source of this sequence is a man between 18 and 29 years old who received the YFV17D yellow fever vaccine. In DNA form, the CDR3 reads TGTGCCAGCAGCCAAGATGGCCGCGGCGAGCAGTACTTC. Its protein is CASSQDGRGEQYF.